These 23 T cell receptor beta chains came from one sample sequenced in a study of human CD8 memory T cell subsets. By UMI-labeled 5' RACE, the TCR beta libraries were made. With the 5' RACE reads reprocessed, TCRdb shows one record per CDR3 protein and no DNA. The table lists some 11,000 distinct CDR3 sequences. Specimen: CD8+ T cells from PBMCs. The source of these receptors is a human donor in good health.

This clonotype is called medium-sized based on its frequency. This rearrangement joins TRBV20-1 to TRBJ1-1. CDR3 size: 13 residues. Germline lookup yields CDR1 DFQATT and CDR2 SNEGSKA (reference sequence). CDR3 sequence: CSADHVSDTEAFF.

The J gene is TRBJ2-1, the V gene TRBV4-2; TCRdb designates TRBD2, a call that cannot be tested without DNA. In germline, CDR1 is LGHNA, CDR2 YNFKEQ. The CDR3 is 17 amino acids. The CDR3 sequence: CASSQEMASGSFDEQFF.

This chain links TRBV29-1 with TRBJ2-7. Per germline, CDR1 SQVTM and CDR2 ANQGSEA. CDR3 size: 11 residues. The CDR3 loop is CSVVVHYEQYF.

The rearrangement joins TRBV7-7 to TRBJ2-2; the D call of TRBD1 rests on TCRdb alone, since no DNA is present to check it. This CDR3 region has 16 residues. The V gene's germline CDR1 is SSHAT and CDR2 FNYEAQ (reference sequence). The CDR3 sequence is CASSPSTGGRTGELFF.

V gene TRBV15 combines with J gene TRBJ1-2; TCRdb names TRBD1, which stays unverified in the absence of DNA. The CDR3 is 14 residues long. Germline V gene lookup returns CDR1 LNHNV and CDR2 YYDKDF (reference sequence). The CDR3 spells CATSRDRTAGGYTF.

J is TRBJ1-1 and V is TRBV27; TCRdb calls TRBD1, which cannot be checked without DNA. CDR3 size: 16 residues. Germline loops: CDR1 MNHEY, CDR2 SMNVEV (reference sequence). CDR3 protein: CASSLTGMGWGTEAFF.

The chain links TRBV9 to TRBJ2-7; TCRdb's D call of TRBD1 is untestable without DNA. Germline CDR1 reads SGDLS; CDR2 reads YYNGEE. The CDR3 loop spans 14 amino acids. The CDR3 region is CASSVGDRDYEQYF.

This chain connects TRBV30 to TRBJ2-7. The CDR3 runs to 12 residues. Germline V lookup: CDR1 GTSNPN, CDR2 SVGIG (reference sequence). CDR3 protein: CAWGLSSYEQYF. The full variable domain, with the rest looked up from reference TRBV30 and TRBJ2-7, is SQTIHQWPATLVQPVGSPLSLECTVEGTSNPNLYWYRQAAGRGLQLLFYSVGIGQISSEVPQNLSASRPQDRQFILSSKKLLLSDSGFYLCAWGLSSYEQYFGPGTRLTVT.

This clonotype is classed as medium-sized (0.01 to 0.1%) by frequency. The J gene is TRBJ2-2, the V gene TRBV29-1; as DNA is missing, the TRBD1 call by TCRdb cannot be tested. CDR1 SQVTM and CDR2 ANQGSEA come from the germline V gene. This CDR3 region has 15 residues. The CDR3 is CSAQTGGRGTGELFF.

This sequence joins TRBV19 and TRBJ2-7. Germline CDR1 is LNHDA and CDR2 is SQIVND (reference sequence). The CDR3 contains 12 residues. The chain's CDR3 is CASQEPPYEQYF.

The chain uses TRBV5-1 and TRBJ2-7; the D call from TCRdb, TRBD1, cannot be confirmed without DNA. This CDR3 has 15 amino acids. Germline CDR1 is SGHRS and CDR2 is YFSETQ. The CDR3 loop is CASSAAGTGSYEQYF.

This chain joins TRBV20-1 and TRBJ2-3; with no DNA, the TCRdb D assignment of TRBD2 cannot be verified. The CDR3 totals 16 residues. Germline values: CDR1 DFQATT, CDR2 SNEGSKA (reference sequence). The chain's CDR3 is CSARPPGLASTDTQYF.

The V gene is TRBV5-6, the J gene TRBJ1-5. Germline V gene lookup returns CDR1 SGHDT and CDR2 YYEEEE. This CDR3 region has 14 residues. CDR3 in amino acids: CASTVLNSNQPQHF.

The chain combines TRBV7-8 with TRBJ2-1; lacking DNA, the TRBD2 call made by TCRdb goes unchecked. Per the germline V gene, CDR1 is SGHVS and CDR2 is FQNEAQ. CDR3 size: 16 residues. CDR3 sequence: CASSLTSGDSYNEQFF.

The chain carries TRBV4-1 and TRBJ2-7; TCRdb gives TRBD1 as the D gene, but with no DNA this cannot be confirmed. Germline CDR1 MGHRA, CDR2 YSYEKL. The CDR3 runs to 15 residues. CDR3 loop: CASSPTPGLVDEQYF.

The V gene is TRBV5-1, the J gene TRBJ2-6; checking the TCRdb D call of TRBD1 is not possible without DNA. Per germline, CDR1 SGHRS and CDR2 YFSETQ. The CDR3 consists of 18 residues. The CDR3 here is CASSRDLPTGAGANVLTF.

This clonotype is identified as medium-sized from frequency. J is TRBJ2-1 and V is TRBV7-8; TCRdb names TRBD1, which stays unverified in the absence of DNA. The CDR3 loop spans 15 amino acids. Germline values: CDR1 SGHVS, CDR2 FQNEAQ. CDR3 protein: CASSDLGGTNNEQFF.

This chain connects TRBV19 to TRBJ1-1. Germline CDR1 and CDR2: LNHDA and SQIVND (reference sequence). The CDR3 runs to 13 residues. CDR3 region: CASSIMGNTEAFF.

The rearrangement joins TRBV9 to TRBJ2-5. Germline CDR1 is SGDLS and CDR2 is YYNGEE. The CDR3 consists of 16 residues. The CDR3: CASSSYNNLNQETQYF.

V gene TRBV6-5 combines with J gene TRBJ2-5; TCRdb's D gene call, TRBD1, goes unchecked for lack of DNA. The V gene's germline CDR1 is MNHEY and CDR2 SVGAGI. There are 20 residues in the CDR3. CDR3 residues: CASSYSTLLPTGRIQETQYF.

The V and J genes are TRBV24-1 and TRBJ2-3. Germline V lookup: CDR1 KGHDR, CDR2 SFDVKD. The CDR3 loop spans 11 amino acids. Here the CDR3 reads CATSDLTAQYF.

This rearrangement joins TRBV7-9 to TRBJ2-7; TCRdb gives TRBD1 as the D gene, but with no DNA this cannot be confirmed. This CDR3 spans 12 amino acids. CDR1 SEHNR and CDR2 FQNEAQ come from the germline V gene (reference sequence). CDR3 protein: CASSSRGEVQYF.

The V and J genes are TRBV15 and TRBJ2-1. The CDR3 runs to 15 residues. CDR1 is LNHNV and CDR2 is YYDKDF in the germline V gene (reference sequence). CDR3 loop: CATSREGLSYNEQFF.